The 27 T cell receptor beta chains in this list originate from one sample, sequenced in a study of blood T cell repertoires in COVID-19. Clones were read by immunoSEQ multiplex PCR, and TCRdb kept only the in-frame ones, dropping some. This sample carries about 210,000 clones, 75% to 90% of them seen once, and the ten largest clones take about 5.6%. The sample consisted of peripheral blood. Receptors were obtained from a woman in her 70s with COVID-19, enrolled during active disease.

The V call is TRBV5-1, the J call TRBJ1-1, with 8 bases matching TRBD1. Germline V gene lookup returns CDR1 SGHRS and CDR2 YFSETQ. This CDR3 region has 14 residues. V lost 4 bases and J lost 4; bases outside the gene matches: 6. CDR3 residues: CASSGQGGGTEAFF. In DNA form, the CDR3 reads TGCGCCAGCAGCGGACAGGGAGGGGGCACTGAAGCTTTCTTT.

The chain links TRBV28 to TRBJ2-5; the match to TRBD1 covers 8 bases. There are 14 residues in the CDR3. J was trimmed by 2 bases and V by 6 bases; bases with no gene match: 5. CDR1 and CDR2 from the germline V gene are MDHEN and SYDVKM. CDR3 in amino acids: CASSRDRRQETQYF. DNA for the CDR3: TGTGCCAGCAGCCGGGACAGGAGACAAGAGACCCAGTACTTC.

The chain links TRBV19 to TRBJ2-7, with D perhaps matching TRBD1 (5 bases). The ends were cut back, 5 bases at V and 0 bases at J, with 11 bases in the middle. There are 14 residues in the CDR3. Germline V gene sequence: CDR1 LNHDA, CDR2 SQIVND (reference sequence). The CDR3 DNA reads TGTGCCAGTAGTGCCCGACAGAGCTCCTACGAGCAGTACTTC. It codes for CASSARQSSYEQYF.

The DNA for the CDR3 is TGTGCCAGCAGTTTCCGACCGGGCGAAAGGGGGTACTTC. The encoded protein is CASSFRPGERGYF. The V gene is TRBV6-5, the J gene TRBJ2-7; perhaps TRBD1 as D (5 bases). The CDR3 is 13 residues long. V lost 4 bases to trimming and J lost 12 bases, with 19 bases between them. CDR1 and CDR2 (germline): MNHEY, SVGAGI.

The chain couples TRBV18 to TRBJ2-7; D may be TRBD2 (5 bases). The CDR3 consists of 15 residues. From germline, CDR1 is KGHSH and CDR2 LQKENI. V was clipped by 2 bases and J by 4 bases, with 15 bases between them. The CDR3 region is CASSPDRARGYEQYF. CDR3 nucleotides: TGTGCCAGCTCACCAGATAGGGCCCGGGGATACGAGCAGTACTTC.

The rearrangement links TRBV6-2 or TRBV6-3 to TRBJ2-7, with TRBD2 matching over 7 bases. This CDR3 region has 18 residues. V lost 6 bases and J lost 3; bases outside the gene matches: 20. CDR1 is MNHEY, CDR2 SVGEGT, per germline. CDR3 amino acids: CASSQPRGTGGLLYEQYF. For the CDR3, the DNA is TGTGCCAGCAGCCAGCCTCGGGGGACGGGAGGACTACTCTACGAGCAGTACTTC.

The V and J genes are TRBV19 and TRBJ2-2; possibly TRBD1 for D (5 bases). CDR3 size: 15 residues. V was trimmed by 5 bases and J by 4 bases, leaving 14 bases between them. In germline, CDR1 is LNHDA, CDR2 SQIVND (reference sequence). The CDR3 bases are TGTGCCAGTAGTTCACAAAGACAGTCCACCGGGGAGCTGTTTTTT. This sequence encodes CASSSQRQSTGELFF.

This clone was recorded only once. This chain links TRBV19 with TRBJ2-5; the match to TRBD2 covers 7 bases. Losses at the gene ends were 2 bases for V and 7 bases for J; bases not matched to a gene: 16. CDR1 is LNHDA and CDR2 is SQIVND in the germline V gene (reference sequence). The CDR3 is made up of 17 amino acids. This CDR3 is CASSIPPGGGGRATQYF. For the CDR3, the DNA is TGTGCCAGTAGTATACCCCCTGGGGGGGGAGGTCGTGCGACCCAGTACTTC.

This clone turned up a few times. This rearrangement joins TRBV30 to TRBJ2-2; 8 bases are a match to TRBD1. V gave up 8 bases and J gave up 0 bases; unmatched junction bases: 14. CDR1 is GTSNPN and CDR2 is SVGIG in the germline V gene (reference sequence). The CDR3 runs to 17 residues. Here the CDR3 reads CARSGNRGNTNTGELFF. The CDR3 nucleotides are TGTGCCAGGTCAGGAAACAGGGGGAACACGAACACCGGGGAGCTGTTTTTT.

As DNA, the CDR3 is TGTGCCAGAAGCCGAGTGGTGTGTACTGAAGCTTTCTTT. Its protein product is CARSRVVCTEAFF. V usage is TRBV5-3 and J usage is TRBJ1-1; D is unresolved. TRBV5-3 is flagged as an ORF with uncertain function. Trimming removed 4 bases from V and 5 bases from J, with 12 bases in between. The CDR3 runs 13 residues.

CDR3 region: CASSPNTGGNNQPQHF. The CDR3 DNA sequence: TGTGCCAGCTCACCAAATACGGGGGGCAACAATCAGCCCCAGCATTTT. The rearrangement joins TRBV18 to TRBJ1-5; possible D gene TRBD1, 6 bases. From germline, CDR1 is KGHSH and CDR2 LQKENI. This CDR3 region has 16 residues. V lost 2 bases and J 3 bases, leaving 14 bases between the germline ends.

This clone appeared a few times. The rearrangement joins TRBV27 to TRBJ1-6, with 12 nucleotides matching TRBD1. Germline-derived CDR1 and CDR2 are MNHEY and SMNVEV (reference sequence). The ends lost 5 bases at V and 9 bases at J; junction bases unmatched: 5. CDR3 length equals 15 residues. CDR3: CASSPWDRGRSPLHF. Here the CDR3 DNA reads TGTGCCAGCAGTCCGTGGGACAGGGGGCGTTCACCCCTCCACTTT.

V usage is TRBV24-1 and J usage is TRBJ2-5; tentatively, D is TRBD1 (5 bases). Trimming removed 3 bases at V and 4 bases at J, with 14 bases between. CDR3 length: 15 amino acids. The germline gives CDR1 KGHDR, CDR2 SFDVKD. CDR3 DNA sequence: TGTGCCACCAGTGATCCCAGGGAAAGGGGAGAGACCCAGTACTTC. It encodes CATSDPRERGETQYF.

The chain joins TRBV27 to TRBJ1-6; 8 nucleotides match TRBD1. The ends lost 4 bases at V and 5 bases at J; junction bases unmatched: 4. CDR1 and CDR2 (germline): MNHEY, SMNVEV (reference sequence). CDR3 length equals 15 residues. The CDR3 region is CASSWTGLNNSPLHF. CDR3 DNA: TGTGCCAGCAGTTGGACAGGGTTAAATAATTCACCCCTCCACTTT.

DNA for the CDR3: TGTGCCAGCAGCTTAGTGTTCGGAGGGTACAATGAGCAGTTCTTC. Its protein is CASSLVFGGYNEQFF. The chain combines TRBV7-2 with TRBJ2-1; a weak D match, TRBD2 (6 bases). This CDR3 contains 15 residues. Per germline, CDR1 SGHTA and CDR2 FQGNSA. V was cut by 1 base and J by 4 bases, with 11 bases left in between.

The genes are TRBV4-2 and TRBJ1-6; 11 positions match TRBD1. The CDR3 runs 16 residues. V was clipped by 4 bases and J by 10 bases; unmatched bases: 9. The germline V gene has CDR1 LGHNA and CDR2 YNFKEQ. DNA of the CDR3: TGTGCCAGCAGCCGGAGTGAGGGACAGGGGGGATCACCCCTCCACTTT. Its protein is CASSRSEGQGGSPLHF.

V and J are TRBV10-3 and TRBJ2-2, with 10 bases that match TRBD2. CDR3 length: 18 amino acids. CDR1 is ENHRY and CDR2 is SYGVKD in the germline V gene. V shed 2 bases, J shed 4 bases, and the junction held 10 bases outside the gene matches. Here the CDR3 reads CAISERGAGGSVTGELFF. CDR3 bases: TGTGCCATCAGTGAGCGGGGAGCGGGAGGGTCGGTCACCGGGGAGCTGTTTTTT.

The J gene is TRBJ1-2, the V gene TRBV28, with D unresolved. There are 11 residues in the CDR3. Trimming left V 7 bases short and J 7 bases short, with 10 bases between. In germline, CDR1 is MDHEN, CDR2 SYDVKM. CDR3 sequence (DNA): TGTGCCAGCAAGAGCTCCCTTGGCTACACCTTC. Translated, it gives CASKSSLGYTF.

The rearrangement joins TRBV19 to TRBJ1-1, with 8 bases lining up with TRBD1. CDR3 size: 13 residues. From germline, CDR1 is LNHDA and CDR2 SQIVND (reference sequence). With V trimmed by 10 bases and J by 0 bases, 4 bases remained unmatched. This CDR3 is CATGQGLNTEAFF. CDR3 sequence (DNA): TGTGCCACCGGACAGGGTTTGAACACTGAAGCTTTCTTT.

This chain connects TRBV15 to TRBJ2-7; TRBD2 is a possible D gene (5 bases). Looked up from germline, CDR1 is LNHNV and CDR2 is YYDKDF (reference sequence). V lost 5 bases, J lost 0 bases, and 11 bases lay in between. CDR3 size: 14 residues. CDR3 region: CATSYRRDSYEQYF. DNA for the CDR3: TGTGCCACCAGCTACCGACGGGACTCCTACGAGCAGTACTTC.

The chain combines TRBV5-1 with TRBJ2-5, with 7 bases aligning to TRBD2. The CDR3 is 14 amino acids. V trimming: 2 bases; J trimming: 0 bases; junction bases outside the gene matches: 1. Per germline, CDR1 SGHRS and CDR2 YFSETQ. The CDR3 loop reads CASSFSGYQETQYF. The CDR3 DNA follows: TGCGCCAGCAGCTTTAGCGGGTACCAAGAGACCCAGTACTTC.

V gene TRBV11-3 combines with J gene TRBJ2-1; no firm D call. The CDR3 has 12 amino acids. V lost 2 bases and J 8 bases, leaving 7 bases between the germline ends. Germline CDR1 reads SGHNT; CDR2 reads YENEEA. The DNA of the CDR3 is TGTGCCAGCAGCTTACGGTTGGATGAGCAGTTCTTC. Translating it yields CASSLRLDEQFF.

The chain has TRBV11-2 and TRBJ2-7, with 10 bases identical to TRBD1. Trimming at V came to 3 bases and at J to 2 bases, leaving 4 bases not matched to a gene. Germline V lookup: CDR1 SGHAT, CDR2 FQNNGV. This CDR3 has 15 residues. CDR3 in DNA: TGTGCCAGCAGCTTGGGACAGGGGTTAACCTACGAGCAGTACTTC. Its protein is CASSLGQGLTYEQYF. The full variable domain, its missing parts supplied by reference TRBV11-2 and TRBJ2-7, is EAGVAQSPRYKIIEKRQSVAFWCNPISGHATLYWYQQILGQGPKLLIQFQNNGVVDDSQLPKDRFSAERLKGVDSTLKIQPAKLEDSAVYLCASSLGQGLTYEQYFGPGTRLTVT.

This clone appeared a single time. The chain links TRBV10-3 to TRBJ2-7; no definite D call. Germline V gene data show CDR1 as ENHRY and CDR2 as SYGVKD. The CDR3 is 13 residues long. Trimming took off 2 bases at V and 2 bases at J, with 7 bases between the two ends. Here the CDR3 DNA reads TGTGCCATCAGTGAGGACACCGCCTACGAGCAGTACTTC. Translated, it gives CAISEDTAYEQYF.

The chain uses TRBV19 and TRBJ2-1; TRBD1 matches at 8 bases. Germline V gene sequence: CDR1 LNHDA, CDR2 SQIVND (reference sequence). The junction had 4 bases not matched to a gene; V was cut back by 2 bases and J by 4 bases. The CDR3 covers 15 residues. The CDR3 nucleotides read TGTGCCAGTAGTATAATCGGGACAGGATACAATGAGCAGTTCTTC. As protein: CASSIIGTGYNEQFF.

The rearrangement uses TRBV6-1 and TRBJ2-1, with a weak D call TRBD2 (5 bases). The CDR3 spans 15 residues. Trimming shortened V by 3 bases and J by 1 base, and 10 bases separated the two germline ends. Per the germline V gene, CDR1 is MNHNS and CDR2 is SASEGT. CDR3 loop: CASSDQRTSYNEQFF. In nucleotides, the CDR3 is TGTGCCAGCAGTGACCAGAGGACTTCCTACAATGAGCAGTTCTTC.

J is TRBJ2-7 and V is TRBV2; 9 bases are a match to TRBD2. With 1 base clipped from V and 0 bases from J, the junction kept 7 bases outside the gene matches. CDR3 size: 17 residues. Germline V lookup: CDR1 SNHLY, CDR2 FYNNEI. CDR3 DNA: TGTGCCAGCAGTGAAGGGGCACCGGGACTAGCCTCCTACGAGCAGTACTTC. Translated: CASSEGAPGLASYEQYF.